This TCR beta chain was identified during a study of pediatric ulcerative colitis. The repertoire was sequenced with immunoSEQ multiplex PCR; TCRdb's copy has only in-frame clones and lacks some. The profile shows about 25,000 clones, about 67% of them singletons. The rectum was sampled with one to two pinch biopsies at colonoscopy. The diagnostic colonoscopy in ulcerative colitis patients preceded any immunosuppressive treatment. The sequence derives from a boy younger than 18 with severe ulcerative colitis. The sequencing sample was made of gut tissue.

Here the CDR3 reads CASSLPSFSGNTIYF. The DNA of the CDR3 is TGCGCCAGCAGCTTACCCTCCTTCTCTGGAAACACCATATATTTT. This chain connects TRBV5-1 to TRBJ1-3; D is unclear. This CDR3 spans 15 amino acids. The V gene lost 2 bases and the J gene lost 0 bases, with 9 bases spanning the gap. Germline V gene sequence: CDR1 SGHRS, CDR2 YFSETQ.